This T cell receptor (beta chain) is from a study of CD8 T cells in Susac syndrome. Whole-study findings and limits: The total CD8+ repertoires contained approximately 15 Susac-specific public clones, and the CD8+ TEMRA repertoires contained roughly 5.

Sequencing targeted TCR beta in T cells from blood (CD8+ and CD4+). About this clonotype: What it recognizes is unknown.

CDR1 SGHAT and CDR2 FQDESV come from the germline V gene (reference sequence). Trimming pared 4 bases from V and 4 bases from J, leaving 11 bases between. The CDR3 contains 14 residues. It was with random hexamers that about 0.45 to 1 ug RNA was reverse transcribed. An immunoSEQ multiplex PCR amplified TCR beta CDR3 over 54 Vbeta and 13 Jbeta. TCRdb called the immunoSEQ multiplex PCR reads again in MiXCR, with one record for every CDR3 protein. The repertoire holds fewer than 60,000 distinct CDR3 sequences, with 85% to 95% as singletons. This TCR came from a human donor with Susac syndrome. The chain recombines TRBV11-1 with TRBJ2-4, with D possibly being TRBD1 (6 bases). Sequencing used CD8+ T cells from PBMCs. The CDR3 bases are TGTGCCAGCAGCTCATACGGACAGAAAAACATTCAGTACTTC. Residues: CASSSYGQKNIQYF.